This is a list of T cell receptor beta chains from one sample in a study of cytomegalovirus exposure and HLA in healthy donors. Profiled with immunoSEQ multiplex PCR; TCRdb holds only in-frame clones, not every one. The sample lists 150,000 to 200,000 clones, 65% to 80% occurring once. Sequencing input: PBMCs. These receptors came from a woman between 35 and 50 years old in good health and CMV-seropositive. Both conserved end residues are part of each CDR3. The D gene is left open where the match is weak.

j_gene,v_gene,d_gene,CDR3aa
TRBJ1-1,TRBV7-9,-,CASSLGGRAFF
TRBJ1-1,TRBV10-3,TRBD1,CATQGGDAEAFF
TRBJ1-3,TRBV27,TRBD1,CASSPTGSGNTIYF
TRBJ1-2,TRBV19,-,CASTGLGACTF
TRBJ2-7,TRBV28,-,CASSSSRSILREEQYF
TRBJ2-3,TRBV5-4,-,CASSLGPADTQYF
TRBJ1-1,TRBV10-3,TRBD1,CAISETDRGNTEAFF
TRBJ1-3,TRBV9,TRBD1,CASSVTGGRNTIYF
TRBJ1-2,TRBV29-1,TRBD1,CSVAATGGIYGYTF
TRBJ1-1,TRBV30,-,CAWSVQGYTEAFF
TRBJ1-2,TRBV7-9,-,CAGDKDRDYGYTF
TRBJ1-1,TRBV19,-,CASMAGKGTEAFF
TRBJ1-5,TRBV7-2,-,CASSPSVGGVQPQHF
TRBJ1-1,TRBV2,-,CASTTEPTVTEAFF
TRBJ2-3,TRBV5-1,TRBD2,CASSLALGSGASTDTQYF
TRBJ2-7,TRBV4-2,-,CASSQLNSDEQYF
TRBJ2-2,TRBV5-4,-,CASSRRQGPTNTGELFF
TRBJ2-1,TRBV27,TRBD2,CASRTSGVLDEQFF
TRBJ2-1,TRBV5-1,-,CASSLVSDRYYNEQFF
TRBJ1-2,TRBV5-1,-,CASKPQLATNYGYTF
TRBJ1-4,TRBV15,-,CATSRVVGVGANEKLFF
TRBJ2-7,TRBV5-5,-,CASSLGLRQSTSEQYF
TRBJ2-5,TRBV19,-,CASSRGWETQYF
TRBJ2-5,TRBV7-9,-,CASSSRTLQETQYF
TRBJ1-4,TRBV18,-,CASSEGATNEKLFF
TRBJ1-1,TRBV9,-,CASSVASGRPTEAFF
TRBJ2-1,TRBV7-2,TRBD2,CASSPGRGGNNEQFF
TRBJ2-2,TRBV7-7,-,CASSLEERGELFF
TRBJ2-3,TRBV25-1,-,CASSESGTDTQYF
TRBJ2-2,TRBV4-1,TRBD2,CASSIAGGYTGELFF
TRBJ2-1,TRBV2,TRBD2,CATRTSAGEQFF
TRBJ1-2,TRBV9,-,CASSGAANYGYTF
TRBJ1-1,TRBV28,-,CASSSSGRTEAFF
TRBJ2-7,TRBV9,TRBD1,CASSGGIGDRVGQYF
TRBJ2-3,TRBV6-5,-,CASSYFGLGAQDTQYF
TRBJ2-3,TRBV4-2,-,CASSRGREADTQYF
TRBJ2-7,TRBV7-2,TRBD2,CASSLEGTSFYEQYF
TRBJ1-3,TRBV11-2,-,CASSFGGSGNTIYF
TRBJ1-4,TRBV29-1,TRBD1,CSVEDPGGYEKLFF
TRBJ1-3,TRBV14,-,CASSLGRVEGNTIYF
TRBJ1-1,TRBV30,TRBD1,CAWSSTGTVNTEAFF
TRBJ1-6,TRBV5-1,TRBD1,CASSQSQGNYNSPLHF
TRBJ2-1,TRBV30,-,CAWGRIYNEQFF
TRBJ2-7,TRBV6-1,-,CASSRAFDTNEQYF
TRBJ2-7,TRBV6-6,TRBD2,CASNALPSGGGKEQYF
TRBJ1-6,TRBV7-9,TRBD1,CASRSETGQNSPLHF